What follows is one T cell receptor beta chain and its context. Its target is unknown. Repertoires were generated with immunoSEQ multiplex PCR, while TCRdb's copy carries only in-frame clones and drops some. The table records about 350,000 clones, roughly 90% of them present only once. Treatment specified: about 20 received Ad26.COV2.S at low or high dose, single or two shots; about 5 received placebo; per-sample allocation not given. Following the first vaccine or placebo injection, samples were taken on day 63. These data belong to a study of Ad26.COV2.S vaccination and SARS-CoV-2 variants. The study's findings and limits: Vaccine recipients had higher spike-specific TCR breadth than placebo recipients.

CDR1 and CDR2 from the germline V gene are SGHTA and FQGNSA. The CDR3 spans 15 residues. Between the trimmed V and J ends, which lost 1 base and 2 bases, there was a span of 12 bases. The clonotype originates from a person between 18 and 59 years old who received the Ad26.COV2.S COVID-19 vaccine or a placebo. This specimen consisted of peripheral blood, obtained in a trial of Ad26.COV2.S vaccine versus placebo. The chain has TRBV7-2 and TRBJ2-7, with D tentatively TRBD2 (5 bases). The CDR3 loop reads CASSLVLVGAYEQYF. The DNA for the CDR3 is TGTGCCAGCAGCTTAGTCCTCGTCGGGGCCTACGAGCAGTACTTC.